One sample yielded the 2 T cell receptor beta chains listed below, sequenced in a study of PD-1 blockade in classical Hodgkin lymphoma. Relapse after autologous stem cell transplantation occurred in every patient, and brentuximab vedotin exposure varied. Assay: immunoSEQ multiplex PCR; the TCRdb copy retains only in-frame clones and omits some. The sample has about 18,000 clones, 75% to 90% seen once. The sequences come from peripheral blood mononuclear cells (PBMCs), collected at baseline. The source of these receptors is a human donor with classical Hodgkin lymphoma.

This chain connects TRBV6-1 to TRBJ1-1; unclear D gene. The CDR3 is 11 residues long. Germline V CDR1 and CDR2: MNHNS, SASEGT. V was cut by 0 bases and J by 10 bases, with 6 bases left in between. The CDR3 DNA is TGTGCCAGCAGTGAAGCGCTTCCAGCTTTCTTT. This sequence encodes CASSEALPAFF.

This clone was detected only once. J is TRBJ1-2 and V is TRBV4-2; a possible D gene is TRBD1 (5 bases). V was trimmed by 3 bases and J by 0 bases, leaving 11 bases between them. Germline V gene sequence: CDR1 LGHNA, CDR2 YNFKEQ. The length of the CDR3 is 15 residues. The CDR3 DNA reads TGTGCCAGCAGCCATCAGACAGAGTCTAACTATGGCTACACCTTC. Translation: CASSHQTESNYGYTF.